The rows below give T cell receptor beta chains drawn from one sample of a study of blood T cell repertoires in COVID-19. This table comes from immunoSEQ multiplex PCR, and its TCRdb copy is limited to in-frame clones, with some not included. The repertoire holds roughly 150,000 clones, with about 81% as singletons. The sequencing sample was made of peripheral blood. The receptors stem from a human donor in a cohort sampled during active COVID-19. The conserved cysteine and the conserved F or W are not part of the CDR3 here.

V: TRBV15
J: TRBJ2-7
CDR3: ATSRAPSDYL

V: TRBV6-6
J: TRBJ1-4
CDR3: ASSTLTGGNEKLF

V: TRBV7-2
J: TRBJ2-1
CDR3: ASSSRTGNNEQF

V: TRBV5-8
J: TRBJ2-5
CDR3: ASSMDRGRETQY

V: TRBV21-1
J: TRBJ2-5
CDR3: ASSGGAGGSQETQY

V: TRBV5-4
J: TRBJ1-2
CDR3: ASSSDRAFYGYT

V: TRBV7-9
J: TRBJ1-2
CDR3: ASSPTGRGYT

V: TRBV28
J: TRBJ1-2
CDR3: ASSSWDRANYGYT

V: TRBV3-1/TRBV3-2
J: TRBJ2-5
CDR3: ASSQGRTTEETQY

V: TRBV10-2
J: TRBJ2-7
CDR3: ASSESSSSSYEQY

V: TRBV7-9
J: TRBJ1-6
CDR3: ASSVGQGFHNSPLH

V: TRBV25-1
J: TRBJ2-5
CDR3: ASSGSGEETQY

V: TRBV11-2
J: TRBJ2-1
CDR3: ASSSLAGVVEQF

V: TRBV7-2
J: TRBJ1-5
CDR3: ASSLAPEIQGPGQPQH

V: TRBV6-1
J: TRBJ1-2
CDR3: ASSGARTEGWGGYT

V: TRBV9
J: TRBJ2-2
CDR3: ASRKLAGVDTGELF

V: TRBV28
J: TRBJ1-2
CDR3: ASSSPPFRGYT

V: TRBV5-6
J: TRBJ2-2
CDR3: ASSLNGGTGELF